What follows is one TCR beta chain and its context. The V and J ends lost 1 base and 1 base, in that order; junction bases with no gene match: 4. This CDR3 has 15 amino acids. Looked up from germline, CDR1 is SGDLS and CDR2 is YYNGEE. This sample is drawn from a study of blood T cells in healthy people across ages. Alongside a J-beta primer mix, a sample-barcoded 5' primer served in a second PCR lasting roughly 7 to 12 cycles. TCRdb ran MiXCR on the 5' RACE reads and lists one entry per CDR3 protein. The data show about 570,000 distinct CDR3 sequences, 27% seen once. V is TRBV9 and J is TRBJ1-1; the match to TRBD1 covers 7 bases. This TCR derives from a woman between 65 and 79 years old in good health. The specimen was blood. The CDR3 reads CASSVTGASNTEAFF. The CDR3 DNA follows: TGTGCCAGCAGCGTAACAGGGGCCTCGAACACTGAAGCTTTCTTT. Full variable domain (missing parts from reference TRBV9 and TRBJ1-1): DSGVTQTPKHLITATGQRVTLRCSPRSGDLSVYWYQQSLDQGLQFLIQYYNGEERAKGNILERFSAQQFPDLHSELNLSSLELGDSALYFCASSVTGASNTEAFFGQGTRLTVV.